This T cell receptor (beta chain) was documented in a study of T cell responses to AZD1222 COVID-19 vaccine. Study-wide findings and caveats: Unmutated variant regions reportedly attract nearly half of all spike-specific TCRs. Regions 160-218 and 743-854 held dominance among vaccine-associated CD4 TCRs, which spanned spike. Seropositive AZD1222 recipients at baseline numbered only five or six.

V lost 3 bases and J 7 bases, leaving 18 bases between the germline ends. This CDR3 is 16 amino acids long. Germline V gene sequence: CDR1 KGHSH, CDR2 LQKENI. Libraries were prepared by immunoSEQ multiplex PCR; TCRdb keeps only in-frame clonotypes and omits some of them. The table has about 29,000 clones, over 85% seen once. Worth noting for this clone: Its antigen is not identified.

The clonotype was recovered from an adult in good health. J is TRBJ1-4 and V is TRBV18; D unclear. The sequenced sample was peripheral blood, obtained on day 0 of AZD1222 vaccination. The CDR3 loop reads CASSPQNPEVVEKLFF. DNA for the CDR3: TGTGCCAGCTCACCGCAGAATCCGGAGGTGGTTGAAAAACTGTTTTTT.